One and the same sample provided the 24 T cell receptor beta chains below, sequenced in a study of cytomegalovirus exposure and HLA in healthy donors. Repertoires were generated with immunoSEQ multiplex PCR, while TCRdb's copy carries only in-frame clones and drops some. This sample has about 110,000 clones, with approximately 85% found just once. Sequencing input: PBMCs. The origin of the receptors is a woman between 18 and 30 years old in good health and CMV-seronegative.

This clone is medium-sized (0.01 to 0.1%) within its sample. This chain joins TRBV25-1 and TRBJ2-2, with TRBD2 as a possible D gene (5 bases). Trimming cost V 2 bases and J 4 bases, with 17 bases left between them. This CDR3 contains 17 residues. Germline loops: CDR1 MGHDK, CDR2 SYGVNS. As DNA, the CDR3 is TGTGCCAGCAGTGAAACTGGGCGACGGGGTGGCACCGGGGAGCTGTTTTTT. Amino acids: CASSETGRRGGTGELFF.

V is TRBV20-1 and J is TRBJ2-7; 7 nucleotides line up with TRBD2. Germline CDR1 is DFQATT and CDR2 is SNEGSKA (reference sequence). This CDR3 has 11 residues. The junction had 2 bases not matched to a gene; V was cut back by 3 bases and J by 6 bases. The CDR3 DNA follows: TGCAGTGCTAGGGGACTAAGCGAGCAGTACTTC. Its translation: CSARGLSEQYF.

V is TRBV4-2 and J is TRBJ2-3; TRBD2 aligns across 10 bases. CDR3 size: 16 residues. The V and J ends lost 1 base and 1 base, in that order; junction bases with no gene match: 2. Germline loops: CDR1 LGHNA, CDR2 YNFKEQ. The CDR3 sequence: CASSQGAGGGTDTQYF. DNA for the CDR3: TGTGCCAGCAGCCAAGGAGCGGGGGGGGGCACAGATACGCAGTATTTT.

This chain connects TRBV7-9 to TRBJ1-1, with D possibly TRBD1 on 6 matching bases. Germline V gene sequence: CDR1 SEHNR, CDR2 FQNEAQ (reference sequence). With 5 bases removed from V and 6 bases from J, the gap between germline ends came to 13 bases. The CDR3 loop spans 13 amino acids. In DNA, the CDR3 is TGTGCCAGCAGCCCCCCCACAGGGCCTGAAGCTTTCTTT. As protein: CASSPPTGPEAFF.

This clone showed up just once. The chain couples TRBV5-8 to TRBJ2-5; 13 bases match TRBD2. Germline V CDR1 and CDR2: SGHTS, YDEGEE. The CDR3 has 15 amino acids. Trimming cost V 5 bases and J 3 bases; bases outside gene matches: 4. Here the CDR3 reads CASRPGTSGEETQYF. Here the CDR3 DNA reads TGTGCCAGCAGGCCTGGGACTAGCGGGGAAGAGACCCAGTACTTC.

CDR3 protein: CATAGLAGVEQYF. Here the CDR3 DNA reads TGTGCCACCGCGGGACTAGCGGGGGTCGAGCAGTACTTC. V gene TRBV7-9 combines with J gene TRBJ2-7; 14 bases fit TRBD2. The CDR3 runs 13 residues. Germline assignment: CDR1 SEHNR and CDR2 FQNEAQ (reference sequence). V dropped 10 bases and J dropped 6; count of bases not matched to a gene: 5.

The chain couples TRBV9 to TRBJ2-3, with D possibly matching TRBD1 (6 bases). In germline, CDR1 is SGDLS, CDR2 YYNGEE. V lost 0 bases to trimming and J lost 4 bases, with 9 bases between them. This CDR3 comprises 14 residues. This CDR3 is CASSVGTASDTQYF. In DNA, the CDR3 is TGTGCCAGCAGCGTAGGGACAGCCTCAGATACGCAGTATTTT.

The V and J genes are TRBV9 and TRBJ2-1; D ambiguous. The CDR3 has 14 residues. V was pared by 3 bases and J by 2 bases, with 9 bases between. Per germline, CDR1 SGDLS and CDR2 YYNGEE. The CDR3 spells CASSATTTYNEQFF. The CDR3 DNA sequence: TGTGCCAGCAGCGCTACAACTACCTACAATGAGCAGTTCTTC.

For the CDR3, the DNA is TGTGCCAGCAGCTTAGGGACAGTCTACAATGAGCAGTTCTTC. Its protein is CASSLGTVYNEQFF. This chain uses TRBV5-4 with TRBJ2-1; 7 bases line up with TRBD1. Trimming removed 2 bases from V and 3 bases from J; junction bases left unmatched: 2. Germline CDR1 reads SGHNT; CDR2 reads YYREEE (reference sequence). This CDR3 spans 14 amino acids.

The chain is built from TRBV28 and TRBJ2-1; D is uncertain. There are 12 residues in the CDR3. CDR1 is MDHEN and CDR2 is SYDVKM in the germline V gene. The germline V and J ends were trimmed by 2 bases and 8 bases, with 7 bases remaining between them. CDR3: CASSLIRDEQFF. CDR3 nucleotide sequence: TGTGCCAGCAGTTTAATACGGGATGAGCAGTTCTTC.

The rearrangement joins TRBV6-5 to TRBJ1-1; no firm D call. Germline lookup yields CDR1 MNHEY and CDR2 SVGAGI. Between the trimmed V and J ends, which lost 6 bases and 0 bases, there was a span of 14 bases. CDR3 length: 15 amino acids. CDR3 sequence: CASRRTEIMNTEAFF. The CDR3 DNA is TGTGCCAGCAGACGAACAGAGATAATGAACACTGAAGCTTTCTTT.

V usage is TRBV27 and J usage is TRBJ1-1; D is uncertain. The CDR3 spans 14 residues. CDR1 is MNHEY and CDR2 is SMNVEV in the germline V gene (reference sequence). Deletions cut 2 bases from V and 1 base from J, with 8 bases between. The CDR3, as DNA: TGTGCCAGCAGTTTAAATACGGGGAACACTGAAGCTTTCTTT. It translates to CASSLNTGNTEAFF.

The chain combines TRBV6-1 with TRBJ1-4; 7 bases agree with TRBD1. Germline V gives CDR1 MNHNS, CDR2 SASEGT. V gave up 10 bases and J gave up 1 base; unmatched junction bases: 3. The CDR3 spans 13 residues. CDR3 residues: CATSGGTNEKLFF. The CDR3 nucleotides read TGTGCCACCTCAGGGGGAACTAATGAAAAACTGTTTTTT.

This clone has just a few counts. The gene calls are TRBV2 and TRBJ1-3; no firm D call. Germline V CDR1 and CDR2: SNHLY, FYNNEI. The CDR3 is made up of 13 amino acids. Trimming took 6 bases from V and 4 from J, leaving 10 bases between them. The CDR3 here is CASRTSAGNTIYF. DNA for the CDR3: TGTGCCAGCAGAACTAGCGCAGGAAACACCATATATTTT.

This chain connects TRBV11-2 to TRBJ2-7, with a possible D match to TRBD1 (6 bases). The germline CDR1 and CDR2 sequences are SGHAT and FQNNGV. The germline V and J ends were trimmed by 2 bases and 0 bases, with 8 bases remaining between them. The CDR3 runs 14 residues. CDR3 sequence reads: CASSLTGSSYEQYF. The CDR3 nucleotides are TGTGCCAGCAGCTTAACAGGGAGCTCCTACGAGCAGTACTTC. Based on the CDR3 plus reference TRBV11-2 and TRBJ2-7, the full variable domain is EAGVAQSPRYKIIEKRQSVAFWCNPISGHATLYWYQQILGQGPKLLIQFQNNGVVDDSQLPKDRFSAERLKGVDSTLKIQPAKLEDSAVYLCASSLTGSSYEQYFGPGTRLTVT.

This sequence joins TRBV10-2 and TRBJ2-3, with D unresolved. The V gene's germline CDR1 is WSHSY and CDR2 SAAADI. The CDR3 consists of 14 residues. V was pared by 7 bases and J by 0 bases, with 11 bases between. The CDR3 here is CASTPTSSTDTQYF. CDR3 sequence (DNA): TGCGCCAGCACCCCCACTTCTAGCACAGATACGCAGTATTTT.

This rearrangement joins TRBV2 to TRBJ2-3; TRBD2 might be the D (6 bases). The germline V gene has CDR1 SNHLY and CDR2 FYNNEI. The V end was cut by 6 bases, the J end by 0 bases, with 10 bases between. The CDR3 is made up of 14 amino acids. CDR3 coding DNA: TGTGCCAGCAGGGAGGGTACTAGCACAGATACGCAGTATTTT. Its translation: CASREGTSTDTQYF. Filled out from reference TRBV2 and TRBJ2-3, the complete variable domain reads EPEVTQTPSHQVTQMGQEVILRCVPISNHLYFYWYRQILGQKVEFLVSFYNNEISEKSEIFDDQFSVERPDGSNFTLKIRSTKLEDSAMYFCASREGTSTDTQYFGPGTRLTVL.

The V gene is TRBV5-1, the J gene TRBJ1-6; D remains unclear. Trimming removed 1 base at V and 7 bases at J, with 12 bases between. The CDR3 is 15 amino acids. The V gene's germline CDR1 is SGHRS and CDR2 YFSETQ. The DNA of the CDR3 is TGCGCCAGCAGCTTGAGAGGAAATGGAAATTCACCCCTCCACTTT. As protein: CASSLRGNGNSPLHF.

In nucleotides, the CDR3 is TGCGCCAGCAGCTCTGAACAGGGGGCAGGGTACGAGCAGTACTTC. Residues: CASSSEQGAGYEQYF. The chain has TRBV5-1 and TRBJ2-7; TRBD1 matches 9 bases. The CDR3 runs to 15 residues. Germline CDR1 and CDR2: SGHRS and YFSETQ. The V gene end was trimmed by 3 bases and the J gene end by 4 bases; junction bases not matched to a gene: 8.

The V and J genes are TRBV7-8 and TRBJ2-5; 9 bases fit TRBD2. Per the germline V gene, CDR1 is SGHVS and CDR2 is FQNEAQ. The CDR3 is 17 amino acids. Germline trimming cut 5 bases from V and 4 bases from J; bases unmatched to any gene: 14. CDR3 sequence: CASSPRFSGGNRETQYF. The CDR3 region has the DNA TGTGCCAGCAGCCCCCGGTTCAGCGGGGGGAATCGAGAGACCCAGTACTTC.

V is TRBV6-5 and J is TRBJ2-3; TRBD1 matches at 7 bases. The CDR3 covers 14 residues. Germline assignment: CDR1 MNHEY and CDR2 SVGAGI. Trimming at V came to 7 bases and at J to 1 base, leaving 5 bases not matched to a gene. The CDR3: CASTKGQRTDTQYF. CDR3 in DNA: TGTGCCAGCACCAAGGGACAGCGCACAGATACGCAGTATTTT.

V is TRBV6-5 and J is TRBJ1-1, with no clear D. Between the trimmed V and J ends, which lost 7 bases and 5 bases, there was a span of 11 bases. Germline values: CDR1 MNHEY, CDR2 SVGAGI. This CDR3 is 12 amino acids long. The CDR3, as DNA: TGTGCCAGCATATCTAGCGGGACTGAAGCTTTCTTT. This codes for CASISSGTEAFF.

In this sample, this clone turned up once. This rearrangement joins TRBV29-1 to TRBJ1-1; D is ambiguous. V shed 6 bases and J shed 3 bases, with 5 bases lying between them. In germline, CDR1 is SQVTM, CDR2 ANQGSEA. This CDR3 spans 10 amino acids. The CDR3 DNA reads as TGCAGCGTGCACTACACTGAAGCTTTCTTT. Translation gives CSVHYTEAFF.

The chain is built from TRBV21-1 and TRBJ1-1. TRBV21-1 is a documented pseudogene. The CDR3 loop spans 12 amino acids. In DNA form, the CDR3 reads TGTGCCAGCCTCAGGGGAGGGACTGAAGCTTTCTTT. It encodes CASLRGGTEAFF.